The rows below give T cell receptor beta chains drawn from one sample of a study of blood T cell repertoires in COVID-19. The table came from immunoSEQ multiplex PCR; TCRdb's copy has only in-frame clones and leaves some out. The sample lists about 270,000 clones; approximately 88% were seen once. The sequencing sample was made of PBMCs or T cells enriched from blood (not recorded which). The receptors derive from a woman younger than 45 who had recovered from COVID-19. Both conserved end residues are part of each CDR3. Fields, in order: J gene, V gene, clone size, D gene, CDR3 DNA, CDR3 protein. D genes are given only for firm matches. Clone size, where shown, is once, few, many, or a class for clones that have expanded.

j_gene: TRBJ2-3; v_gene: TRBV13; abundance: -; d_gene: -; CDR3nt: TGTGCCAGCAGCTTACGGTTAGCTAGCACAGATACGCAGTATTTT; CDR3aa: CASSLRLASTDTQYF
j_gene: TRBJ1-4; v_gene: TRBV9; abundance: -; d_gene: TRBD1; CDR3nt: TGTGCCAGCAGCTGGACAGGGGAAGATGAAAAACTGTTTTTT; CDR3aa: CASSWTGEDEKLFF
j_gene: TRBJ1-5; v_gene: TRBV28; abundance: -; d_gene: TRBD1; CDR3nt: TGTGCCAGCAGACGGACGACAGGGGGAGGTCAGCCCCAGCATTTT; CDR3aa: CASRRTTGGGQPQHF
j_gene: TRBJ2-5; v_gene: TRBV9; abundance: -; d_gene: TRBD2; CDR3nt: TGTGCCAGCAGCGTAAGCGGGGGGACCCAGTACTTC; CDR3aa: CASSVSGGTQYF
j_gene: TRBJ1-5; v_gene: TRBV18; abundance: -; d_gene: TRBD1; CDR3nt: TGTGCCAGCTCACCATTGGGACAGAATAGCAATCAGCCCCAGCATTTT; CDR3aa: CASSPLGQNSNQPQHF
j_gene: TRBJ1-5; v_gene: TRBV28; abundance: -; d_gene: -; CDR3nt: TGTGCCAGCAGGGAGAAGACGGAAGATAGCAATCAGCCCCAGCATTTT; CDR3aa: CASREKTEDSNQPQHF
j_gene: TRBJ2-5; v_gene: TRBV11-3; abundance: -; d_gene: TRBD2; CDR3nt: TGTGCCAGCAGCCTGGGACTAGCGGGAGAAGAGACCCAGTACTTC; CDR3aa: CASSLGLAGEETQYF
j_gene: TRBJ2-1; v_gene: TRBV27; abundance: -; d_gene: -; CDR3nt: TGTGCCAGCAGTTCGAGGAGCGGCCCTGAGCAGTTCTTC; CDR3aa: CASSSRSGPEQFF
j_gene: TRBJ2-2; v_gene: TRBV27; abundance: -; d_gene: -; CDR3nt: TGTGCCAGCAGTGGGCGGGGTACCCTCTCCGGGGAGCTGTTTTTT; CDR3aa: CASSGRGTLSGELFF
j_gene: TRBJ2-1; v_gene: TRBV7-6; abundance: -; d_gene: TRBD2; CDR3nt: TGTGCCAGCAGCCCGCCTCTTTTGCGGGAGAGTCTTTTAGGAGAGCAGTTCTTC; CDR3aa: CASSPPLLRESLLGEQFF
j_gene: TRBJ2-7; v_gene: TRBV7-9; abundance: -; d_gene: TRBD2; CDR3nt: TGTGCCAGCAGCTTACCAAAAAGCGGGGGTCGCTACGAGCAGTACTTC; CDR3aa: CASSLPKSGGRYEQYF
j_gene: TRBJ1-2; v_gene: TRBV5-1; abundance: -; d_gene: -; CDR3nt: TGCGCCAGCAGCTTGGAGGGCATACAAGGGGGTGGCTACACCTTC; CDR3aa: CASSLEGIQGGGYTF
j_gene: TRBJ2-1; v_gene: TRBV7-9; abundance: -; d_gene: -; CDR3nt: TGTGCCAGCAGCTTAGCGGGAATAGCGGCGGATGAGCAGTTCTTC; CDR3aa: CASSLAGIAADEQFF
j_gene: TRBJ1-1; v_gene: TRBV28; abundance: -; d_gene: -; CDR3nt: TGTGCCAGCAGTTTTAAGCTGGGGGGTCTTAACACTGAAGCTTTCTTT; CDR3aa: CASSFKLGGLNTEAFF
j_gene: TRBJ2-3; v_gene: TRBV2; abundance: -; d_gene: TRBD2; CDR3nt: TGTGCCAGCAGTTTGCTAGCGGGGGGCGCAGATACGCAGTATTTT; CDR3aa: CASSLLAGGADTQYF
j_gene: TRBJ1-2; v_gene: TRBV27; abundance: -; d_gene: TRBD1; CDR3nt: TGTGCCAGCAGTTTAGGCCGGACAGGCTATGGCTACACCTTC; CDR3aa: CASSLGRTGYGYTF
j_gene: TRBJ2-3; v_gene: TRBV24-1; abundance: once; d_gene: TRBD2; CDR3nt: TGTGCCACCAGTGAAAGCGGGAGGCCCTTAGATACGCAGTATTTT; CDR3aa: CATSESGRPLDTQYF
j_gene: TRBJ1-4; v_gene: TRBV7-9; abundance: -; d_gene: -; CDR3nt: TGTGCCAGCAGCTTTGGGGGGGCAACTAATGAAAAACTGTTTTTT; CDR3aa: CASSFGGATNEKLFF
j_gene: TRBJ2-2; v_gene: TRBV30; abundance: -; d_gene: TRBD2; CDR3nt: TGTGCCTGGATCAGAGCGGGGGGAGACGGGGAGCTGTTTTTT; CDR3aa: CAWIRAGGDGELFF
j_gene: TRBJ1-5; v_gene: TRBV28; abundance: -; d_gene: -; CDR3nt: TGTGCCAGCACCACGCCCACCGGGGGTTATCAGCCCCAGCATTTT; CDR3aa: CASTTPTGGYQPQHF
j_gene: TRBJ2-3; v_gene: TRBV10-3; abundance: -; d_gene: TRBD2; CDR3nt: TGTGCCATCAGTGCAGCTAGCGGGGGCCTTGGAGATACGCAGTATTTT; CDR3aa: CAISAASGGLGDTQYF
j_gene: TRBJ1-3; v_gene: TRBV18; abundance: -; d_gene: TRBD1; CDR3nt: TGTGCCAGCTCAATTACAGGGGGAAACTCTGGAAACACCATATATTTT; CDR3aa: CASSITGGNSGNTIYF
j_gene: TRBJ2-1; v_gene: TRBV27; abundance: few; d_gene: -; CDR3nt: TGTGCCAGCAGTTTGAGCGGTCCCCCTGGCAATGAGCAGTTCTTC; CDR3aa: CASSLSGPPGNEQFF
j_gene: TRBJ1-1; v_gene: TRBV7-8; abundance: -; d_gene: -; CDR3nt: TGTGCCAGCAGCTTAGGGGCTCAAGGGGGTACTGAAGCTTTCTTT; CDR3aa: CASSLGAQGGTEAFF
j_gene: TRBJ2-2; v_gene: TRBV5-1; abundance: -; d_gene: -; CDR3nt: TGCGCCAGCAGCCCGAGCACCGGGGAGCTGTTTTTT; CDR3aa: CASSPSTGELFF
j_gene: TRBJ1-6; v_gene: TRBV4-1; abundance: -; d_gene: -; CDR3nt: TGCGCCAGCAGCCAAAGGAGGGAATCACCCCTCCACTTT; CDR3aa: CASSQRRESPLHF
j_gene: TRBJ1-1; v_gene: TRBV11-2; abundance: -; d_gene: TRBD1; CDR3nt: TGTGCCAGCAGCTTAGGGGGACAGGGGTGGGACACTGAAGCTTTCTTT; CDR3aa: CASSLGGQGWDTEAFF
j_gene: TRBJ2-2; v_gene: TRBV4-1; abundance: -; d_gene: TRBD2; CDR3nt: TGCGCCAGCAGCCACTATAGCGGGAGGGCCCCCGGGGAGCTGTTTTTT; CDR3aa: CASSHYSGRAPGELFF
j_gene: TRBJ1-3; v_gene: TRBV11-2; abundance: -; d_gene: -; CDR3nt: TGTGCCAGCAGCTTTCATAATACCAGGGCTGGAAACACCATATATTTT; CDR3aa: CASSFHNTRAGNTIYF
j_gene: TRBJ1-2; v_gene: TRBV7-3; abundance: few; d_gene: -; CDR3nt: TGTGCCAGCAGCTTAAATTTCGCAGGGAGGGTAAATGGCTACACCTTC; CDR3aa: CASSLNFAGRVNGYTF
j_gene: TRBJ1-1; v_gene: TRBV7-9; abundance: -; d_gene: -; CDR3nt: TGTGCCAGCAGCTTAGGGGGACAAAAGAACACTGAAGCTTTCTTT; CDR3aa: CASSLGGQKNTEAFF
j_gene: TRBJ2-7; v_gene: TRBV5-4; abundance: -; d_gene: TRBD2; CDR3nt: TGTGCCAGCAGCTTGTTCGCGGGAGCCCTTGGCGAGCAGTACTTC; CDR3aa: CASSLFAGALGEQYF
j_gene: TRBJ2-7; v_gene: TRBV4-3; abundance: -; d_gene: TRBD2; CDR3nt: TGCGCCAGCAGCCAAGGAACTAGCGGACTAATGAACTACGAGCAGTACTTC; CDR3aa: CASSQGTSGLMNYEQYF
j_gene: TRBJ2-2; v_gene: TRBV7-9; abundance: -; d_gene: TRBD1; CDR3nt: TGTGCCAGCAGCTTACAGGACAGGGGGCAAACCGGGGAGCTGTTTTTT; CDR3aa: CASSLQDRGQTGELFF
j_gene: TRBJ1-2; v_gene: TRBV12-3/TRBV12-4; abundance: -; d_gene: -; CDR3nt: TGTGCCAGCAGTTCCCGCGGGCCTCTTGGCTACACCTTC; CDR3aa: CASSSRGPLGYTF
j_gene: TRBJ2-1; v_gene: TRBV7-3; abundance: -; d_gene: TRBD1; CDR3nt: TGTGCCAGCAGCTTCGACAGGGGGCTCTACAATGAGCAGTTCTTC; CDR3aa: CASSFDRGLYNEQFF